The rows below give T cell receptor beta chains drawn from one sample of a study of naive and memory T cell subsets. TCRdb reanalysed the UMI-ligation and nested PCR reads using MiXCR and keeps one entry per CDR3 protein. The sample lists about 24,000 distinct CDR3 sequences; 5.5% to 7.5% were seen once. Specimen: skin, collected from a tuberculin skin test site. These receptors were collected from an adult in good health. Each CDR3 is given with its conserved first and last residue. D genes are given only for firm matches. The listing skips clone size in some rows; elsewhere it reads once, few, many or a size class.

d_gene: TRBD2
j_gene: TRBJ2-5
abundance: many
v_gene: TRBV15
CDR3aa: CATSRDALGAGGAQTQYF
CDR3nt: TGTGCCACCAGCAGAGATGCCTTGGGCGCGGGAGGCGCTCAGACCCAGTACTTC

d_gene: TRBD2
j_gene: TRBJ2-2
abundance: .
v_gene: TRBV5-5
CDR3aa: CASSPLGLAATGELFF
CDR3nt: TGTGCCAGCAGCCCACTGGGGCTAGCGGCCACCGGGGAGCTGTTTTTT

d_gene: .
j_gene: TRBJ1-1
abundance: many
v_gene: TRBV4-3
CDR3aa: CASSQGWEGRNTEAFF
CDR3nt: TGCGCCAGCAGCCAAGGGTGGGAAGGGCGAAACACTGAAGCTTTCTTT

d_gene: .
j_gene: TRBJ2-7
abundance: many
v_gene: TRBV28
CDR3aa: CASTGSRLDSTYEQYF
CDR3nt: TGTGCCAGCACCGGATCCCGCCTAGACAGCACCTACGAGCAGTACTTC

d_gene: TRBD2
j_gene: TRBJ2-7
abundance: many
v_gene: TRBV7-9
CDR3aa: CASSLARLAGGFDEQYF
CDR3nt: TGTGCCAGCAGCTTAGCGAGACTAGCGGGGGGCTTTGACGAGCAGTACTTC

d_gene: TRBD1
j_gene: TRBJ2-1
abundance: many
v_gene: TRBV19
CDR3aa: CASGTGTAYNEQFF
CDR3nt: TGTGCCAGTGGGACGGGGACAGCATACAATGAGCAGTTCTTC

d_gene: TRBD1
j_gene: TRBJ1-1
abundance: many
v_gene: TRBV7-2
CDR3aa: CASSLGPHRGEGTEAFF
CDR3nt: TGTGCCAGCAGCTTAGGCCCCCACAGGGGAGAGGGCACTGAAGCTTTCTTT

d_gene: .
j_gene: TRBJ1-3
abundance: few
v_gene: TRBV21-1
CDR3aa: CASSKAGTGGAPGNTIYF
CDR3nt: TGTGCCAGCAGCAAAGCGGGGACAGGGGGCGCCCCTGGAAACACCATATATTTT

d_gene: TRBD2
j_gene: TRBJ2-1
abundance: medium-sized
v_gene: TRBV7-2
CDR3aa: CASSGRTSGYNEQFF
CDR3nt: TGTGCCAGCAGCGGCCGGACTAGCGGCTACAATGAGCAGTTCTTC

d_gene: .
j_gene: TRBJ2-3
abundance: many
v_gene: TRBV7-7
CDR3aa: CASSQGSRSADTQYF
CDR3nt: TGTGCTAGCAGCCAAGGTTCCCGGTCGGCAGATACGCAGTATTTT

d_gene: .
j_gene: TRBJ1-4
abundance: many
v_gene: TRBV20-1
CDR3aa: CSARIGIEKLFF
CDR3nt: TGCAGTGCTAGGATCGGGATTGAAAAACTGTTTTTT

d_gene: .
j_gene: TRBJ1-1
abundance: .
v_gene: TRBV7-2
CDR3aa: CASSLEGRMNTEAFF
CDR3nt: TGTGCCAGCAGCTTAGAAGGCCGGATGAACACTGAAGCTTTCTTT

d_gene: .
j_gene: TRBJ2-2
abundance: many
v_gene: TRBV19
CDR3aa: CASSPWRGRRTGELFF
CDR3nt: TGTGCCAGTAGTCCGTGGAGGGGGCGCAGAACCGGGGAGCTGTTTTTT

d_gene: TRBD2
j_gene: TRBJ2-3
abundance: many
v_gene: TRBV14
CDR3aa: CASSQRASGRRGDTQYF
CDR3nt: TGTGCCAGCAGCCAGCGAGCTAGCGGGAGAAGAGGAGATACGCAGTATTTT

d_gene: TRBD1
j_gene: TRBJ1-6
abundance: few
v_gene: TRBV14
CDR3aa: CASSLISGQTYNSPLHF
CDR3nt: TGTGCCAGCAGCCTCATTTCGGGACAGACCTATAATTCACCCCTCCACTTT

d_gene: .
j_gene: TRBJ2-3
abundance: many
v_gene: TRBV10-3
CDR3aa: CATSGTAADTQYF
CDR3nt: TGTGCCACCTCCGGGACTGCAGCAGATACGCAGTATTTT

d_gene: .
j_gene: TRBJ2-7
abundance: .
v_gene: TRBV28
CDR3aa: CASSLWGGHSQLPYEQYF
CDR3nt: TGTGCCAGCAGTTTATGGGGTGGGCATTCTCAACTTCCCTACGAGCAGTACTTC

d_gene: .
j_gene: TRBJ1-2
abundance: few
v_gene: TRBV29-1
CDR3aa: CSVESQGLAGYTF
CDR3nt: TGCAGCGTTGAGTCCCAGGGCCTCGCTGGCTACACCTTC

d_gene: TRBD1
j_gene: TRBJ2-5
abundance: few
v_gene: TRBV29-1
CDR3aa: CSARTGPLRATQYF
CDR3nt: TGCAGCGCCAGGACAGGGCCCCTTCGCGCGACCCAGTACTTC

d_gene: TRBD1
j_gene: TRBJ1-1
abundance: many
v_gene: TRBV5-4
CDR3aa: CASHTTGTGDTEAFF
CDR3nt: TGTGCCAGTCATACTACCGGGACAGGGGACACTGAAGCTTTCTTT

d_gene: .
j_gene: TRBJ2-7
abundance: many
v_gene: TRBV7-2
CDR3aa: CASSLGGYYEQYF
CDR3nt: TGTGCCAGCAGCTTAGGCGGATACTACGAGCAGTACTTC

d_gene: TRBD1
j_gene: TRBJ2-7
abundance: many
v_gene: TRBV20-1
CDR3aa: CSAVRQGRYEQYF
CDR3nt: TGCAGTGCTGTTCGACAGGGGCGTTACGAGCAGTACTTC

d_gene: .
j_gene: TRBJ2-1
abundance: medium-sized
v_gene: TRBV4-1
CDR3aa: CASSHYNEQFF
CDR3nt: TGCGCCAGCAGCCACTACAATGAGCAGTTCTTC

d_gene: TRBD1
j_gene: TRBJ1-2
abundance: .
v_gene: TRBV5-4
CDR3aa: CASSLGLGQGGGYTF
CDR3nt: TGTGCCAGCAGCCTGGGATTGGGACAGGGCGGAGGCTACACCTTC

d_gene: .
j_gene: TRBJ1-1
abundance: many
v_gene: TRBV25-1
CDR3aa: CASRRGTPNTEAFF
CDR3nt: TGTGCCAGCAGGAGGGGAACCCCGAACACTGAAGCTTTCTTT

d_gene: .
j_gene: TRBJ2-7
abundance: medium-sized
v_gene: TRBV11-2
CDR3aa: CASSLVLDYEQYF
CDR3nt: TGTGCCAGCAGCTTAGTGCTAGACTACGAGCAGTACTTC

d_gene: .
j_gene: TRBJ1-5
abundance: few
v_gene: TRBV3-1
CDR3aa: CASSQTDSNQPQHF
CDR3nt: TGTGCCAGCAGCCAAACGGATAGCAATCAGCCCCAGCATTTT

d_gene: TRBD1
j_gene: TRBJ2-1
abundance: .
v_gene: TRBV6-2/TRBV6-3
CDR3aa: CASSGWTGNYNEQFF
CDR3nt: TGTGCCAGCAGTGGATGGACAGGGAACTACAATGAGCAGTTCTTC

d_gene: TRBD2
j_gene: TRBJ2-3
abundance: .
v_gene: TRBV20-1
CDR3aa: CSARTRGTSGRTGGSTDTQYF
CDR3nt: TGCAGTGCTAGAACGAGGGGGACTAGCGGGAGGACTGGGGGTAGCACAGATACGCAGTATTTT

d_gene: .
j_gene: TRBJ1-2
abundance: few
v_gene: TRBV5-1
CDR3aa: CASSIDSYGYTF
CDR3nt: TGCGCCAGCAGCATCGACAGCTATGGCTACACCTTC

d_gene: .
j_gene: TRBJ2-2
abundance: many
v_gene: TRBV12-3/TRBV12-4
CDR3aa: CASSSTGTSDTGELFF
CDR3nt: TGTGCCAGCAGTTCGACAGGGACTAGTGACACCGGGGAGCTGTTTTTT

d_gene: .
j_gene: TRBJ1-1
abundance: .
v_gene: TRBV29-1
CDR3aa: CSVERDLGLGAFF
CDR3nt: TGCAGCGTTGAAAGGGATTTGGGCTTGGGGGCTTTCTTT

d_gene: .
j_gene: TRBJ2-7
abundance: medium-sized
v_gene: TRBV12-3/TRBV12-4
CDR3aa: CASNRRGYAYEQYF
CDR3nt: TGTGCCAGCAACCGTCGGGGCTACGCCTACGAGCAGTACTTC

d_gene: TRBD1
j_gene: TRBJ2-7
abundance: many
v_gene: TRBV4-1
CDR3aa: CASSLDRGVEQYF
CDR3nt: TGCGCCAGCAGCCTCGACAGGGGGGTCGAGCAGTACTTC

d_gene: .
j_gene: TRBJ2-2
abundance: few
v_gene: TRBV7-2
CDR3aa: CASVSRTFAGELFF
CDR3nt: TGTGCCAGCGTATCTCGGACCTTCGCCGGGGAGCTGTTTTTT

d_gene: .
j_gene: TRBJ2-1
abundance: many
v_gene: TRBV7-3
CDR3aa: CASSRDTRDEQFF
CDR3nt: TGTGCCAGCAGCCGCGACACTAGGGATGAGCAGTTCTTC

d_gene: .
j_gene: TRBJ1-2
abundance: many
v_gene: TRBV5-4
CDR3aa: CASSPEPTASSSGYTF
CDR3nt: TGTGCCAGCAGCCCAGAGCCGACAGCCAGTTCAAGTGGCTACACCTTC

d_gene: .
j_gene: TRBJ2-3
abundance: many
v_gene: TRBV21-1
CDR3aa: CASSNLTSTDTQYF
CDR3nt: TGTGCCAGCAGTAACCTGACTAGCACAGATACGCAGTATTTT

d_gene: TRBD2
j_gene: TRBJ2-2
abundance: .
v_gene: TRBV6-6
CDR3aa: CASIIAGENTGELFF
CDR3nt: TGTGCCAGCATAATAGCGGGAGAAAACACCGGGGAGCTGTTTTTT

d_gene: .
j_gene: TRBJ1-2
abundance: .
v_gene: TRBV12-3/TRBV12-4
CDR3aa: CASSFRAYGYTF
CDR3nt: TGTGCCAGCAGTTTTCGGGCCTATGGCTACACCTTC

d_gene: .
j_gene: TRBJ2-7
abundance: many
v_gene: TRBV10-3
CDR3aa: CAITRDRPAPYEQYF
CDR3nt: TGTGCCATCACCCGGGACCGTCCGGCTCCCTACGAGCAGTACTTC

d_gene: .
j_gene: TRBJ2-1
abundance: .
v_gene: TRBV7-9
CDR3aa: CASSLLRLAYNEQFF
CDR3nt: TGTGCCAGCAGCTTACTTCGGCTAGCCTACAATGAGCAGTTCTTC

d_gene: .
j_gene: TRBJ2-2
abundance: many
v_gene: TRBV11-2
CDR3aa: CASSLGLGLPAGELFF
CDR3nt: TGTGCCAGCAGCTTAGGCCTCGGCCTACCAGCCGGGGAGCTGTTTTTT

d_gene: TRBD2
j_gene: TRBJ2-1
abundance: few
v_gene: TRBV2
CDR3aa: CASSELAGGNRYNEQFF
CDR3nt: TGTGCCAGCAGTGAACTAGCGGGAGGGAACCGATACAATGAGCAGTTCTTC

d_gene: .
j_gene: TRBJ1-4
abundance: many
v_gene: TRBV20-1
CDR3aa: CSASEGGRHEKLFF
CDR3nt: TGCAGTGCTAGTGAGGGCGGACGGCATGAAAAACTGTTTTTT

d_gene: .
j_gene: TRBJ2-7
abundance: .
v_gene: TRBV10-3
CDR3aa: CAISDGSKGYEQYF
CDR3nt: TGTGCCATCAGTGATGGCTCGAAGGGTTACGAGCAGTACTTC

d_gene: .
j_gene: TRBJ2-3
abundance: many
v_gene: TRBV19
CDR3aa: CASSISVSFTDTQYF
CDR3nt: TGTGCCAGTAGTATCTCTGTTTCCTTCACAGATACGCAGTATTTT

d_gene: TRBD1
j_gene: TRBJ1-1
abundance: .
v_gene: TRBV4-1
CDR3aa: CASSPRTGRWDTEAFF
CDR3nt: TGCGCCAGCAGCCCCCGGACAGGGCGGTGGGACACTGAAGCTTTCTTT

d_gene: .
j_gene: TRBJ1-2
abundance: many
v_gene: TRBV20-1
CDR3aa: CSARDPARIYGYTF
CDR3nt: TGCAGTGCTAGAGATCCGGCCAGAATTTATGGCTACACCTTC

d_gene: TRBD1
j_gene: TRBJ1-4
abundance: .
v_gene: TRBV29-1
CDR3aa: CSAFRQGARGEKLFF
CDR3nt: TGCAGCGCCTTCCGACAGGGGGCAAGGGGTGAAAAACTGTTTTTT

d_gene: TRBD1
j_gene: TRBJ2-7
abundance: medium-sized
v_gene: TRBV6-2/TRBV6-3
CDR3aa: CASRFDRASEQYF
CDR3nt: TGTGCCAGCAGATTTGACAGGGCCAGCGAGCAGTACTTC

d_gene: .
j_gene: TRBJ2-7
abundance: medium-sized
v_gene: TRBV7-2
CDR3aa: CASSHPPGAGYEQYF
CDR3nt: TGTGCCAGCAGCCATCCCCCGGGGGCGGGCTACGAGCAGTACTTC

d_gene: .
j_gene: TRBJ2-7
abundance: many
v_gene: TRBV20-1
CDR3aa: CSASNAYSYEQYF
CDR3nt: TGCAGTGCTAGTAACGCCTACTCCTACGAGCAGTACTTC

d_gene: .
j_gene: TRBJ2-2
abundance: .
v_gene: TRBV28
CDR3aa: CASSLLEPGELFF
CDR3nt: TGTGCCAGCAGTTTACTCGAGCCCGGGGAGCTGTTTTTT

d_gene: TRBD1
j_gene: TRBJ1-5
abundance: few
v_gene: TRBV6-6
CDR3aa: CASSADRAQAQHF
CDR3nt: TGTGCCAGCAGTGCGGACAGGGCCCAGGCCCAGCATTTT

d_gene: TRBD2
j_gene: TRBJ2-2
abundance: .
v_gene: TRBV29-1
CDR3aa: CSVLLAGVGTGELFF
CDR3nt: TGCAGCGTGCTACTAGCGGGGGTTGGAACCGGGGAGCTGTTTTTT

d_gene: TRBD1
j_gene: TRBJ1-1
abundance: .
v_gene: TRBV9
CDR3aa: CASSGGTGEAFF
CDR3nt: TGTGCCAGCAGCGGAGGGACAGGTGAAGCTTTCTTT